A single sample is the source of the 6 T cell receptor beta chains below, sequenced in a study of OX40 agonist ivuxolimab in advanced cancers. Using immunoSEQ multiplex PCR, the repertoire was profiled, and TCRdb retains in-frame clones only, with some absent. The sample consists of tens of thousands of clones, around 81% of them appearing once. The sequenced sample was CD4+ or CD8+ T cells sorted from blood, obtained in a trial of the OX40 agonist ivuxolimab. Receptors originate from an adult with an advanced solid tumor such as melanoma, head and neck, liver or kidney cancer.

This clone was seen once. V gene TRBV28 combines with J gene TRBJ2-3; D remains unclear. Looked up from germline, CDR1 is MDHEN and CDR2 is SYDVKM. Trimming cost V 2 bases and J 1 base, with 10 bases left between them. This CDR3 is built from 15 residues. CDR3 DNA sequence: TGTGCCAGCAGTTTAACGCGGCACGGCACAGATACGCAGTATTTT. This gives the protein CASSLTRHGTDTQYF.

The chain joins TRBV28 to TRBJ2-5, with 7 bases identical to TRBD1. The CDR3 has 14 amino acids. Germline V CDR1 and CDR2: MDHEN, SYDVKM. V shed 10 bases, J shed 4 bases, and the junction held 12 bases outside the gene matches. CDR3 nucleotide sequence: TGTGCCACCCAAGACCGGGACAGAAGAGAGACCCAGTACTTC. This sequence encodes CATQDRDRRETQYF.

This clone was seen only a few times. The CDR3, as DNA: TGTGCCAGCTTATCGGCCTCACCTCCTAATTGGGATGAAAAACTGTTTTTT. Its protein product is CASLSASPPNWDEKLFF. The chain is built from TRBV6-4 and TRBJ1-4; D unresolved. This CDR3 has 17 residues. Germline V lookup: CDR1 MRHNA, CDR2 SNTAGT. The V gene lost 8 bases and the J gene lost 6 bases, with 25 bases spanning the gap.

V gene TRBV27 combines with J gene TRBJ2-7; TRBD1 aligns across 8 bases. Per germline, CDR1 MNHEY and CDR2 SMNVEV (reference sequence). Losses at the gene ends were 2 bases for V and 4 bases for J; bases not matched to a gene: 4. This CDR3 is 14 amino acids long. This chain's CDR3 is CASSLGTGSYEQYF. The CDR3 DNA is TGTGCCAGCAGTTTAGGGACAGGTAGTTACGAGCAGTACTTC.

V is TRBV6-5 and J is TRBJ1-2, with 8 bases fitting TRBD1. Germline CDR1 and CDR2: MNHEY and SVGAGI. Losses at the gene ends were 7 bases for V and 14 bases for J; bases not matched to a gene: 18. CDR3 length: 14 amino acids. The CDR3 sequence: CASTLDRGISGWTF. The CDR3 DNA sequence: TGTGCCAGCACCCTTGACAGGGGTATTAGCGGATGGACCTTC.

The V call is TRBV6-6, the J call TRBJ1-6, with TRBD1 matching 7 bases. The CDR3 sequence is 15 residues long. Germline V gene sequence: CDR1 MNHNY, CDR2 SVGAGI (reference sequence). Trimming cost V 0 bases and J 10 bases; bases outside gene matches: 6. The CDR3 reads CASSYSRDSNSPLHF. CDR3 DNA sequence: TGTGCCAGCAGTTACTCGAGGGACAGTAACTCACCCCTCCACTTT.